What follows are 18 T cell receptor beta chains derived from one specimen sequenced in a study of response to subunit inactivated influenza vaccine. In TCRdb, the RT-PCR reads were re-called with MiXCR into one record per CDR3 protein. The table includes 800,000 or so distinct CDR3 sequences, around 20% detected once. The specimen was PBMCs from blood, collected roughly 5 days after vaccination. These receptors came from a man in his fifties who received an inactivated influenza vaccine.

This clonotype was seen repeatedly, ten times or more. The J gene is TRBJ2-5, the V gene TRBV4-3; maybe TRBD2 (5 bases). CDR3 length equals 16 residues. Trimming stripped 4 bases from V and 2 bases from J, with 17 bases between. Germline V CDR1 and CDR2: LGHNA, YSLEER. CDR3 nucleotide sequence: TGCGCCAGCAGCCGATTCGTGGAGGATGGACAAGAGACCCAGTACTTC. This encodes CASSRFVEDGQETQYF.

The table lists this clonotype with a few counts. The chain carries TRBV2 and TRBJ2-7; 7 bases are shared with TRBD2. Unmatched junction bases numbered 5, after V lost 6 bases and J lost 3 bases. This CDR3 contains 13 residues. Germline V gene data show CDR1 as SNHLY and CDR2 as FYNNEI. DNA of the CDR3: TGTGCCAGCAGGGAGACTAGCAACTACGAGCAGTACTTC. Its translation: CASRETSNYEQYF. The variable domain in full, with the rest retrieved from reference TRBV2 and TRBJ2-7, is EPEVTQTPSHQVTQMGQEVILRCVPISNHLYFYWYRQILGQKVEFLVSFYNNEISEKSEIFDDQFSVERPDGSNFTLKIRSTKLEDSAMYFCASRETSNYEQYFGPGTRLTVT.

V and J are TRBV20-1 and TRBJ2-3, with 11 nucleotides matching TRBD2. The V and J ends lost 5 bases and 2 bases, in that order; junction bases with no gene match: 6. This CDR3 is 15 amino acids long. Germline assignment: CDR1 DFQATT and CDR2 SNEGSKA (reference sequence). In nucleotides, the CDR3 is TGCAGTGCTTTCCCGGGACTAGCGGTCACAGATACGCAGTATTTT. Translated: CSAFPGLAVTDTQYF.

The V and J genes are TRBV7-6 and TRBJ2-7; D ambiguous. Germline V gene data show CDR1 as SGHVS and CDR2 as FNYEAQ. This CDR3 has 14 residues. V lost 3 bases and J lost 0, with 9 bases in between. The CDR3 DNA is TGTGCCAGCAGCTTTGAATTGAGCTCCTACGAGCAGTACTTC. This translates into CASSFELSSYEQYF.

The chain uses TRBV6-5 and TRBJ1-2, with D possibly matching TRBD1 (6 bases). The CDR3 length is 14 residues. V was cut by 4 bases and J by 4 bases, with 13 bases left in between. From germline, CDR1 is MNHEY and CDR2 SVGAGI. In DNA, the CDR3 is TGTGCCAGCAGTTCTTCACCAGGGGTCTATGGCTACACCTTC. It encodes CASSSSPGVYGYTF.

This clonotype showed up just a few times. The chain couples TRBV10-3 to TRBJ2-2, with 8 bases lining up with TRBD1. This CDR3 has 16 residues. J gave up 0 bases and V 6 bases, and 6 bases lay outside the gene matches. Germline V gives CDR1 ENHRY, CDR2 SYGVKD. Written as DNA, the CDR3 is TGTGCCATCAGAGAGGACAGGGCCTCGAACACCGGGGAGCTGTTTTTT. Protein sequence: CAIREDRASNTGELFF.

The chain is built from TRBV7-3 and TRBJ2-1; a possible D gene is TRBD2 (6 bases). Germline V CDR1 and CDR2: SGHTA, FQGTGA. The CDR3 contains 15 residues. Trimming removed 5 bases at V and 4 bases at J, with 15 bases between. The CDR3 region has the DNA TGTGCCAGCAGCCTTATTTCCCGGGAGTACAATGAGCAGTTCTTC. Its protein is CASSLISREYNEQFF.

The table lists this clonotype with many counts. CDR3 residues: CSASRTSGDTDTQYF. DNA of the CDR3: TGCAGTGCCTCGCGGACTAGCGGAGACACAGATACGCAGTATTTT. The chain combines TRBV20-1 with TRBJ2-3, with 10 bases matching TRBD2. The CDR3 sequence is 15 residues long. V lost 6 bases to trimming and J lost 2 bases; unmatched junction nucleotides: 8. Germline assignment: CDR1 DFQATT and CDR2 SNEGSKA (reference sequence).

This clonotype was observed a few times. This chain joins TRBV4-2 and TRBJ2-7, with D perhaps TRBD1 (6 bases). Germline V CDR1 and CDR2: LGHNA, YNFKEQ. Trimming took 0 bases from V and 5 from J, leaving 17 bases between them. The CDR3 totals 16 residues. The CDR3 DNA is TGTGCCAGCAGCCAAGAAGCAGCAGGGGTTTCCCACGAGCAGTACTTC. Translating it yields CASSQEAAGVSHEQYF.

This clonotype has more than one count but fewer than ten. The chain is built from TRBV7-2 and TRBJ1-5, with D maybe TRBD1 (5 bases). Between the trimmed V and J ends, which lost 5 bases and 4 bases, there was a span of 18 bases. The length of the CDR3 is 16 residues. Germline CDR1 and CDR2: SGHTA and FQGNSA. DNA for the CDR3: TGTGCCAGCAGCGCCCATCCCGGGGGGATTAATCAGCCCCAGCATTTT. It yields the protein CASSAHPGGINQPQHF.

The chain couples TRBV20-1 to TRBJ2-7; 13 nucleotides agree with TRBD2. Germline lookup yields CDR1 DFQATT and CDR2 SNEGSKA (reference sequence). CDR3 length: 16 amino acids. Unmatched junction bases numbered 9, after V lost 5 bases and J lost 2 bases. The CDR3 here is CSALGLAGATAYEQYF. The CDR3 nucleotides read TGCAGTGCTCTCGGACTAGCGGGAGCAACTGCCTACGAGCAGTACTTC.

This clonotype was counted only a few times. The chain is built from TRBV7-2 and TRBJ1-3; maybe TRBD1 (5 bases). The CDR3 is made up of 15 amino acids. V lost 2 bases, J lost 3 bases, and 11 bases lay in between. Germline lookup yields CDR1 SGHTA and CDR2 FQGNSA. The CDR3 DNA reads TGTGCCAGCAGCTTACCCTTCCAGGGTGGAAACACCATATATTTT. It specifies CASSLPFQGGNTIYF.

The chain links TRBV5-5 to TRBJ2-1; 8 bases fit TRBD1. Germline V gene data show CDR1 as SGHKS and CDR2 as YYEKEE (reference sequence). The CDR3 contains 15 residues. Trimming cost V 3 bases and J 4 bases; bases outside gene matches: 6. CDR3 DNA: TGTGCCAGCAGCTCAGTGGGACAGGAGTACAATGAGCAGTTCTTC. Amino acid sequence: CASSSVGQEYNEQFF.

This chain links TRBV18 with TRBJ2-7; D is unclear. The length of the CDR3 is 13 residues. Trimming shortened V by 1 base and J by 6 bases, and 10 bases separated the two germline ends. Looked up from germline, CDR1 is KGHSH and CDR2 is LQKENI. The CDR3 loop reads CASSPRDTGEQYF. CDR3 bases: TGTGCCAGCTCACCACGGGATACGGGCGAGCAGTACTTC.

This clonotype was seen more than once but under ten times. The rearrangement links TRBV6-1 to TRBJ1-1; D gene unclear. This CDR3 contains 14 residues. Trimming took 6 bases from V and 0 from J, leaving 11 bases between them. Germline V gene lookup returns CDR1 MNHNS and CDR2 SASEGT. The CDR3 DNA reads TGTGCCAGCAGCCTAATTACAGTGAACACTGAAGCTTTCTTT. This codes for CASSLITVNTEAFF.

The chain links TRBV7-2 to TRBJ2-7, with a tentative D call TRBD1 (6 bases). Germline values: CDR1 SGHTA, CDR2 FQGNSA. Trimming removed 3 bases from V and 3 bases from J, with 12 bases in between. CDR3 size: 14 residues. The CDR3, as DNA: TGTGCCAGCAGCTTTTACAGGGCAAACTACGAGCAGTACTTC. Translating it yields CASSFYRANYEQYF.

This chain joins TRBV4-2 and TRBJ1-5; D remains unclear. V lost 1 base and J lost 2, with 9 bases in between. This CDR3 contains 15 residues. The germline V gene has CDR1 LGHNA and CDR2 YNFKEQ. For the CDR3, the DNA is TGTGCCAGCAGCCAAGTAGCCGCGGGCAATCAGCCCCAGCATTTT. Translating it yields CASSQVAAGNQPQHF.

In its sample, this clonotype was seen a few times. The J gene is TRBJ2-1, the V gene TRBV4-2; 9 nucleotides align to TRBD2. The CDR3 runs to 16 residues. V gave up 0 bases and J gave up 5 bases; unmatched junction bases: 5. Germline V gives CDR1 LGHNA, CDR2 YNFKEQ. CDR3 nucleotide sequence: TGTGCCAGCAGCCAAGATGCGGGGGGGAGGGACAATGAGCAGTTCTTC. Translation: CASSQDAGGRDNEQFF.